The next 3 T cell receptor beta chains were all read from a single sample in a study of radiotherapy plus CTLA-4 blockade in lung cancer. The method was immunoSEQ multiplex PCR; TCRdb's version includes in-frame clones alone and lacks a portion of them. The profile shows about 35,000 clones, 75% to 90% of them singletons. The sequenced sample was peripheral blood, obtained from a patient treated with radiotherapy plus ipilimumab. The receptors stem from a human donor with non-small cell lung cancer who had stable disease on radiotherapy plus ipilimumab.

V is TRBV5-1 and J is TRBJ1-1; TRBD1 aligns across 7 bases. Germline V gene data show CDR1 as SGHRS and CDR2 as YFSETQ. CDR3 length equals 16 residues. J gave up 1 base and V 3 bases, and 9 bases lay outside the gene matches. DNA for the CDR3: TGCGCCAGCAGCTCCTCCCCGGGACAGTCGAACACTGAAGCTTTCTTT. Its protein is CASSSSPGQSNTEAFF.

Points on this clone: The junction differs from germline at one of its ends, possibly a read error. This specimen includes other DNA sequences encoding the same CDR3. The V and J genes are TRBV9 and TRBJ2-7; 7 bases agree with TRBD2. This CDR3 comprises 14 residues. Looked up from germline, CDR1 is SGDLS and CDR2 is YYNGEE. CDR3 sequence: CASMTGGPHYEQYF. As DNA, the CDR3 is TGCGCCAGCATGACGGGGGGACCACACTACGAGCAGTACTTC. The full variable domain, in which reference TRBV9 and TRBJ2-7 provide the parts outside the CDR3, is DSGVTQTPKHLITATGQRVTLRCSPRSGDLSVYWYQQSLDQGLQFLIQYYNGEERAKGNILERFSAQQFPDLHSELNLSSLELGDSALYFCASMTGGPHYEQYFGPGTRLTVT.

The chain couples TRBV11-1 to TRBJ1-6; 7 bases are shared with TRBD1. J was trimmed by 10 bases and V by 5 bases; bases with no gene match: 8. Germline assignment: CDR1 SGHAT and CDR2 FQDESV (reference sequence). CDR3 length: 14 amino acids. CDR3 DNA sequence: TGTGCCAGCAGCATCGACAGGGAAGGCTCACCCCTCCACTTT. This codes for CASSIDREGSPLHF.